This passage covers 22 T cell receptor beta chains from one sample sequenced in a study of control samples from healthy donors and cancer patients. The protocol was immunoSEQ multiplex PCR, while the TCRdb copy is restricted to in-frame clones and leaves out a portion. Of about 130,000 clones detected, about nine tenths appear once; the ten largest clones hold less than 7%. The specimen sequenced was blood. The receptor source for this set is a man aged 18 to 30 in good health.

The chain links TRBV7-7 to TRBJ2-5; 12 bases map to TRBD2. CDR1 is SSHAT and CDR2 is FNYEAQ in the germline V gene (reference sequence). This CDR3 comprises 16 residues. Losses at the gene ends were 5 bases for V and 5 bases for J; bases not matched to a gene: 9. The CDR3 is CASSPIGTSGYETQYF. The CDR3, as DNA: TGTGCCAGCAGCCCCATAGGGACTAGCGGGTACGAGACCCAGTACTTC.

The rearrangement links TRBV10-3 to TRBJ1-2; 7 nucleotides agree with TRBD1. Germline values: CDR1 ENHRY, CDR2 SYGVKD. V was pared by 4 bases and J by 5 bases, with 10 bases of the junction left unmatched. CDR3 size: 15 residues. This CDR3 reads CAISVTYDRAYGYTF. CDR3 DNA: TGTGCCATCAGTGTAACCTACGACAGGGCTTATGGCTACACCTTC.

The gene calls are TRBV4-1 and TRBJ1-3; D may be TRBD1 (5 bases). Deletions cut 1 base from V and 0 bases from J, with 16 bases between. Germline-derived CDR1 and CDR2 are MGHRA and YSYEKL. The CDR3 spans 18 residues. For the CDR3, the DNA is TGCGCCAGCAGCCAAGGAGGTAGGGGACGAGCCTCTGGAAACACCATATATTTT. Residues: CASSQGGRGRASGNTIYF.

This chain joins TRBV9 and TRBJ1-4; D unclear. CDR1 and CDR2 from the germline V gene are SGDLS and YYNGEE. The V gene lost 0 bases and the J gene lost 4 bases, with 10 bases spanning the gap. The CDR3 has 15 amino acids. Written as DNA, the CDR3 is TGTGCCAGCAGCGTAGGGGGAGGGAATAATGAAAAACTGTTTTTT. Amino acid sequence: CASSVGGGNNEKLFF.

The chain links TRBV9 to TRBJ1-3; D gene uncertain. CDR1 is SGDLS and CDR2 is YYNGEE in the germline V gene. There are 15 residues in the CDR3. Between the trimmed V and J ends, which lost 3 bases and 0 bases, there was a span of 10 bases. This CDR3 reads CASSADVVSGNTIYF. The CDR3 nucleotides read TGTGCCAGCAGCGCGGACGTAGTCTCTGGAAACACCATATATTTT. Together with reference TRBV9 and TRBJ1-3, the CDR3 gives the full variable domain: DSGVTQTPKHLITATGQRVTLRCSPRSGDLSVYWYQQSLDQGLQFLIQYYNGEERAKGNILERFSAQQFPDLHSELNLSSLELGDSALYFCASSADVVSGNTIYFGEGSWLTVV.

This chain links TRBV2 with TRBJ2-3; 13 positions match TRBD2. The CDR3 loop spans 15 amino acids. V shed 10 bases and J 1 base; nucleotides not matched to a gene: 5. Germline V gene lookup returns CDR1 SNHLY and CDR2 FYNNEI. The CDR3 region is CATKTSGGRTDTQYF. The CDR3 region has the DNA TGTGCCACCAAGACTAGCGGGGGGCGCACAGATACGCAGTATTTT.

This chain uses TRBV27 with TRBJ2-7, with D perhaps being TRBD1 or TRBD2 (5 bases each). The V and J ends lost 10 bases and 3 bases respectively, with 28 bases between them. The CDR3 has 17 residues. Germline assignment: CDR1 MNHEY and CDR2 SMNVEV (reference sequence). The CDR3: CATATRLSGRLIYEQYF. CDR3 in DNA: TGTGCCACCGCGACCCGGCTATCGGGACGGCTGATCTACGAGCAGTACTTC.

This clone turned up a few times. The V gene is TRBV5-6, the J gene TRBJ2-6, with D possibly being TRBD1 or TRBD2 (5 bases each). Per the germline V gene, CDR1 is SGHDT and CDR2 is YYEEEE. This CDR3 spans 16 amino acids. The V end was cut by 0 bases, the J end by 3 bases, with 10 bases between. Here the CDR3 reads CASSLVPGRGANVLTF. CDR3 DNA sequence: TGTGCCAGCAGCTTGGTTCCGGGACGTGGGGCCAACGTCCTGACTTTC.

The CDR3 sequence: CASSVREPGYEKLFF. As DNA, the CDR3 is TGCGCCAGCAGTGTCCGGGAACCGGGGTATGAAAAACTGTTTTTT. The chain has TRBV10-2 and TRBJ1-4; D gene uncertain. From germline, CDR1 is WSHSY and CDR2 SAAADI. V dropped 4 bases and J dropped 6 bases, with 15 bases sitting between them. CDR3 size: 15 residues.

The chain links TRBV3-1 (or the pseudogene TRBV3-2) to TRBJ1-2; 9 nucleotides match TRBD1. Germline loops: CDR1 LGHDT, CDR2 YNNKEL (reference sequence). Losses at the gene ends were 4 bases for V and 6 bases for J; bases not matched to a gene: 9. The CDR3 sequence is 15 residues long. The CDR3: CASSRTGTGWDGYTF. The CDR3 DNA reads TGTGCCAGCAGCCGTACCGGGACAGGGTGGGATGGCTACACCTTC.

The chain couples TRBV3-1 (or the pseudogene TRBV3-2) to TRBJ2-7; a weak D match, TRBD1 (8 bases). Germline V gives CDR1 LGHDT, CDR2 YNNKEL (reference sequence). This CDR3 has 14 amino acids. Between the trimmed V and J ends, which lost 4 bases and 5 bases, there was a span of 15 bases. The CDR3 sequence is CASSLRTGRDEQYF. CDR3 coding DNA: TGTGCCAGCAGCCTCCGGACAGGGAGGGACGAGCAGTACTTC.

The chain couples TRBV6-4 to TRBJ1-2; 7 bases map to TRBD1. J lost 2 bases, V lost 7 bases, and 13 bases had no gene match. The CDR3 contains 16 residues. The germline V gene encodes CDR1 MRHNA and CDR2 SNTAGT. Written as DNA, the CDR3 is TGTGCCAGCATCTCCCGACAGGGTCGGAGGAACTATGGCTACACCTTC. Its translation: CASISRQGRRNYGYTF.

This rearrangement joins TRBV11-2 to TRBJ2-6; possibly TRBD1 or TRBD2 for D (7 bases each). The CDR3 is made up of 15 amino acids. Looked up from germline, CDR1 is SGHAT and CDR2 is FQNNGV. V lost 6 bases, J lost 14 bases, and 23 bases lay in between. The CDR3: CASRFGGQRETILTF. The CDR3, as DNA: TGTGCCAGCAGATTTGGGGGACAGCGGGAAACAATCCTGACTTTC. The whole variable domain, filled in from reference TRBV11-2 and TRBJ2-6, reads EAGVAQSPRYKIIEKRQSVAFWCNPISGHATLYWYQQILGQGPKLLIQFQNNGVVDDSQLPKDRFSAERLKGVDSTLKIQPAKLEDSAVYLCASRFGGQRETILTFGAGSRLTVL.

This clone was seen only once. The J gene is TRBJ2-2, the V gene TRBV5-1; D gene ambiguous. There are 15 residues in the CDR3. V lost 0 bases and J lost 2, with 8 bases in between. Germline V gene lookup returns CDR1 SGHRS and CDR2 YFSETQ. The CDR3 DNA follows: TGCGCCAGCAGCTTGGCCGAGCTAAACACCGGGGAGCTGTTTTTT. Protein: CASSLAELNTGELFF.

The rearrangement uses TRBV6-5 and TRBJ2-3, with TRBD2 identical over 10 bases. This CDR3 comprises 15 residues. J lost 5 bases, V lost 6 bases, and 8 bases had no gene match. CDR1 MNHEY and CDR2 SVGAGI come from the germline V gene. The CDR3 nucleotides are TGTGCCAGCAGACCCTTCAGCGGGGGGGTAGATACGCAGTATTTT. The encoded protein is CASRPFSGGVDTQYF.

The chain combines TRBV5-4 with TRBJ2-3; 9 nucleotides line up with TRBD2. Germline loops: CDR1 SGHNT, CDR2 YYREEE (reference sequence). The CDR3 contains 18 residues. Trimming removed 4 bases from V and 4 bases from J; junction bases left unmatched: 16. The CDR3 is CASSPVTSGMALADTQYF. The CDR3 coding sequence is TGTGCCAGCAGCCCGGTGACTAGCGGTATGGCTTTGGCAGATACGCAGTATTTT.

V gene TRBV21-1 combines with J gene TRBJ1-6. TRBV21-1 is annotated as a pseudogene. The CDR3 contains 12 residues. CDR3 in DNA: TGTGCCAGCAGCAAAGCGCGCTCACCCCTCCACTTT. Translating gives CASSKARSPLHF.

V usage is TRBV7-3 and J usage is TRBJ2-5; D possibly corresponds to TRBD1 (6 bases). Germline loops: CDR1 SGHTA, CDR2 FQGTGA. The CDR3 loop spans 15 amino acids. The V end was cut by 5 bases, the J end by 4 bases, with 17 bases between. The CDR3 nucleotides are TGTGCCAGCAGCCTGGGGCAGGGGATCGGAGAGACCCAGTACTTC. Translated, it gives CASSLGQGIGETQYF.

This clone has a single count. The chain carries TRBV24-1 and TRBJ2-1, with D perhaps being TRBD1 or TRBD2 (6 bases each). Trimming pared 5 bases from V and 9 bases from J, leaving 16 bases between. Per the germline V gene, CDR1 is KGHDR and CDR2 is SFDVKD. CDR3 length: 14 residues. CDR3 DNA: TGTGCCACCAGTGCCCACGGAGGGGGAGGTGAGCAGTTCTTC. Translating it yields CATSAHGGGGEQFF.

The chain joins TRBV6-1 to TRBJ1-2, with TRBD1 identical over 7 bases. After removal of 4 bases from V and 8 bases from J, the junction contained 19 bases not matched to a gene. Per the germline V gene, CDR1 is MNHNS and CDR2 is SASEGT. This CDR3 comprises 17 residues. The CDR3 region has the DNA TGTGCCAGCAGTGGGGGACGCTACGAAGACAGGGACGGAGGCTACACCTTC. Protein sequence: CASSGGRYEDRDGGYTF.

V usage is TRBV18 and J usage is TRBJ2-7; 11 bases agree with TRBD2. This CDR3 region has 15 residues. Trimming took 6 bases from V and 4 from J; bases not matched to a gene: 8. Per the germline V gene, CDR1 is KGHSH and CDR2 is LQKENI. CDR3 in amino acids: CASSPSGTSGYEQYF. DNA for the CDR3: TGTGCCAGCTCCCCTTCCGGGACTAGCGGATACGAGCAGTACTTC.

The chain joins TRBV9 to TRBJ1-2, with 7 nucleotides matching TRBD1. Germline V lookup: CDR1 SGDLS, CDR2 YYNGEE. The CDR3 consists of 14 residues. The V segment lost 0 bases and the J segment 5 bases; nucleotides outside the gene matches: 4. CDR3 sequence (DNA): TGTGCCAGCAGCGTAGCGGGACAGCTGTATGGCTACACCTTC. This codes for CASSVAGQLYGYTF.